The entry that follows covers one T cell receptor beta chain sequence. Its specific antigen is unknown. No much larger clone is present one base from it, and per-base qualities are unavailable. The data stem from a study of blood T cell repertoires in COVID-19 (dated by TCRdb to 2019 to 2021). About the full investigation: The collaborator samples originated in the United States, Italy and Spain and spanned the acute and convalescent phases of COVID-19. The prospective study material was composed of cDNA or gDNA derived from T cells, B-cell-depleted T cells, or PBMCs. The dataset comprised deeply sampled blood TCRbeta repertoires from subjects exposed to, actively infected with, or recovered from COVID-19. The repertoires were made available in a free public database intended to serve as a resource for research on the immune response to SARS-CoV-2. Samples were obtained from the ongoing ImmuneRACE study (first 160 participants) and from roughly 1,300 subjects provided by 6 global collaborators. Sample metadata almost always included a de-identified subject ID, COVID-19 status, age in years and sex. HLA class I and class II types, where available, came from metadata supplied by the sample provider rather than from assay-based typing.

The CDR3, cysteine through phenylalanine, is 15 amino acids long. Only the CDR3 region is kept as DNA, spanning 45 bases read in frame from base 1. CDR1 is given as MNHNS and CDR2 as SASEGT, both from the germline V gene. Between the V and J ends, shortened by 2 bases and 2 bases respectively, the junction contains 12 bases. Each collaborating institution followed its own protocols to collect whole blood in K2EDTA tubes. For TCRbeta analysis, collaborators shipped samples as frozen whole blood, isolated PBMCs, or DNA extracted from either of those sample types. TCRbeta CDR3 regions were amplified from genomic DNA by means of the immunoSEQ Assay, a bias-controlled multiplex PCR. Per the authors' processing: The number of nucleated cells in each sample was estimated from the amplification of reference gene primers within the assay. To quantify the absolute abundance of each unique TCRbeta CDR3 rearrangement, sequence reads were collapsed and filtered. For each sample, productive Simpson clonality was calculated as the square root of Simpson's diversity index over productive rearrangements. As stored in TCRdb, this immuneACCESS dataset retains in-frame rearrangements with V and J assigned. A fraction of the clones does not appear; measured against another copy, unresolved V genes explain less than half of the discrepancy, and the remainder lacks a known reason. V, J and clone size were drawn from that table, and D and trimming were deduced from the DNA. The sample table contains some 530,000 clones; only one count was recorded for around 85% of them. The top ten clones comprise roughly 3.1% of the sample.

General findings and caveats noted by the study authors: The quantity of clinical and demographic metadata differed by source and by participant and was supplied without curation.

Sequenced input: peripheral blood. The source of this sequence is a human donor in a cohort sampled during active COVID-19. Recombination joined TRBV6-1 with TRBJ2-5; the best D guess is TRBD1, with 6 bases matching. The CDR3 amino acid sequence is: CASSESQGGQETQYF. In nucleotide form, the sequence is TGTGCCAGCAGTGAATCACAAGGGGGACAAGAGACCCAGTACTTC.